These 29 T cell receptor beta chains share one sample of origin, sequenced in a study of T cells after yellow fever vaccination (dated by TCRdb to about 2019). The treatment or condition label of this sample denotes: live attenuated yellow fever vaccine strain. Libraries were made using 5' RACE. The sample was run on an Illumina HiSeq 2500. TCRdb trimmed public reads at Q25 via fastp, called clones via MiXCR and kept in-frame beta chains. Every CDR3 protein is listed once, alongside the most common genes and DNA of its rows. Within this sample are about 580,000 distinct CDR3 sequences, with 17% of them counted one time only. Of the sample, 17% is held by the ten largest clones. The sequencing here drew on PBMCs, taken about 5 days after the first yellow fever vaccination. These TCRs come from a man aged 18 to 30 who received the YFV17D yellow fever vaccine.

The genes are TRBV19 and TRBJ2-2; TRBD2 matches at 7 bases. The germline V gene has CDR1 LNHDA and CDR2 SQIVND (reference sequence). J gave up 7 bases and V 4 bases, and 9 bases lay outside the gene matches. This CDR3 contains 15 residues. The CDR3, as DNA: TGTGCCAGTAGTACCCTCGGGGGAGGGGTCGGGGAGCTGTTTTTT. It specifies CASSTLGGGVGELFF.

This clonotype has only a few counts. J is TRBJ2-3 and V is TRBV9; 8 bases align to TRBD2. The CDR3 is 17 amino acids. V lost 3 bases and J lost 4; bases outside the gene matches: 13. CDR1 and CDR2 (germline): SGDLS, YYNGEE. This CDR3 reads CASSARGGAGAPDTQYF. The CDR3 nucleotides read TGTGCCAGCAGCGCCCGGGGGGGGGCCGGGGCCCCAGATACGCAGTATTTT.

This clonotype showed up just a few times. CDR3 sequence reads: CASSLGARLGTEAFF. The CDR3 DNA follows: TGCGCCAGCAGCTTGGGGGCCAGGCTGGGGACTGAAGCTTTCTTT. V is TRBV5-1 and J is TRBJ1-1; unclear D gene. Germline-derived CDR1 and CDR2 are SGHRS and YFSETQ. V dropped 0 bases and J dropped 5 bases, with 14 bases sitting between them. The CDR3 loop spans 15 amino acids.

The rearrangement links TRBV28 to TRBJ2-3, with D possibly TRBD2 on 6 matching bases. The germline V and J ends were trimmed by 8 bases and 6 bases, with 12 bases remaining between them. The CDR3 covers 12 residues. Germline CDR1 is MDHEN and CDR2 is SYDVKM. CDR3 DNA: TGTGCCAGCCGGCTGGGGGGTGATACGCAGTATTTT. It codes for CASRLGGDTQYF.

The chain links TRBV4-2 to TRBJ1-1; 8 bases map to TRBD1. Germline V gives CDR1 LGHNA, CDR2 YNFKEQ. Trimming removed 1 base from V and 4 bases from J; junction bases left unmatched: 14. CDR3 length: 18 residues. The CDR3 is CASSQGQGASPRSTEAFF. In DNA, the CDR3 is TGTGCCAGCAGCCAAGGGCAGGGGGCGTCTCCGCGCAGCACTGAAGCTTTCTTT.

The CDR3: CASSPPHGGSFADTQYF. For the CDR3, the DNA is TGTGCCAGCAGCCCCCCCCACGGGGGGTCCTTCGCCGATACGCAGTATTTT. This sequence joins TRBV7-9 and TRBJ2-3, with 7 bases identical to TRBD2. V shed 5 bases and J 6 bases; nucleotides not matched to a gene: 17. Per germline, CDR1 SEHNR and CDR2 FQNEAQ (reference sequence). This CDR3 contains 17 residues.

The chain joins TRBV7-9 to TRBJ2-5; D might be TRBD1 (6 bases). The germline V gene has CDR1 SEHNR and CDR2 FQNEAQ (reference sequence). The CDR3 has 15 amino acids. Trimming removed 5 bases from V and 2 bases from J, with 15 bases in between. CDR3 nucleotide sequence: TGTGCCAGCAGCAAGCGGCCGACAGGACAAGAGACCCAGTACTTC. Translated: CASSKRPTGQETQYF.

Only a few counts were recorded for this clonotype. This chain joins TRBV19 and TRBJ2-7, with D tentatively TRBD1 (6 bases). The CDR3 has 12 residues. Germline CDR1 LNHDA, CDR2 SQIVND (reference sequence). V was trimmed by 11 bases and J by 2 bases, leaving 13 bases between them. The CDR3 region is CAPNRDTYEQYF. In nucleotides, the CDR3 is TGTGCCCCCAACAGGGACACCTACGAGCAGTACTTC. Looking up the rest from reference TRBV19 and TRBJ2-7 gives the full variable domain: DGGITQSPKYLFRKEGQNVTLSCEQNLNHDAMYWYRQDPGQGLRLIYYSQIVNDFQKGDIAEGYSVSREKKESFPLTVTSAQKNPTAFYLCAPNRDTYEQYFGPGTRLTVT.

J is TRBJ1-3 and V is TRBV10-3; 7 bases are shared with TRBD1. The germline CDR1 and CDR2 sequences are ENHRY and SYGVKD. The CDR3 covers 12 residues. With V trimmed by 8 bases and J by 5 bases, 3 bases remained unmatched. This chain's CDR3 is CAIGDSRNTIYF. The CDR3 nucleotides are TGTGCCATCGGGGACAGTAGAAACACCATATATTTT.

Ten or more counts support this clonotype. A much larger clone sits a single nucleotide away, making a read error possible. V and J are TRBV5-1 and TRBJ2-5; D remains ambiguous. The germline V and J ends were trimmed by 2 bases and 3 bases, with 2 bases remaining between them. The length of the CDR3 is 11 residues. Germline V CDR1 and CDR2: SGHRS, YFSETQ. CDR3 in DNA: TGCGCCAGCAGCTTAAAAGAGACCCAGTACTTC. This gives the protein CASSLKETQYF.

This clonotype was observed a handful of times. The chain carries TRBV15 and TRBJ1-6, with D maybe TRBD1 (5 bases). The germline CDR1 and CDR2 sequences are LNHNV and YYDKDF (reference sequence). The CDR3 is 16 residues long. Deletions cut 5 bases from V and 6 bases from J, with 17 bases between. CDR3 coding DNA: TGTGCCACCAGCGGCCAGGGAGTTCGTGGTAATTCACCCCTCCACTTT. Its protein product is CATSGQGVRGNSPLHF.

The CDR3 nucleotides read TGCGCCAGCAGCTTGGAAAGGGCGGAGGACATGCTGTTTTTT. Amino acids: CASSLERAEDMLFF. The V call is TRBV5-1, the J call TRBJ1-4, with D possibly matching TRBD1 (5 bases). The germline V gene encodes CDR1 SGHRS and CDR2 YFSETQ. This CDR3 spans 14 amino acids. V shed 0 bases and J shed 14 bases, with 17 bases lying between them.

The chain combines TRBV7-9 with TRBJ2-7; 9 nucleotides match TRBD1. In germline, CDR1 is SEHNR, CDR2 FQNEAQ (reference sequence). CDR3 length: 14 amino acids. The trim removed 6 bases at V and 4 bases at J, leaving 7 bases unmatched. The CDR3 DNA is TGTGCCAGCAGAAGACAGGGGGTGACTTACGAGCAGTACTTC. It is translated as CASRRQGVTYEQYF.

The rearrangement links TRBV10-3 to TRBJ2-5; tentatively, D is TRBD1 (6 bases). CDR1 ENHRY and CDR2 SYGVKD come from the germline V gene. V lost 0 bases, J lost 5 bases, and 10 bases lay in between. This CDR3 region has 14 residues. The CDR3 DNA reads TGTGCCATCAGTGAGTCGACAGGCCGGGAGACCCAGTACTTC. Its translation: CAISESTGRETQYF.

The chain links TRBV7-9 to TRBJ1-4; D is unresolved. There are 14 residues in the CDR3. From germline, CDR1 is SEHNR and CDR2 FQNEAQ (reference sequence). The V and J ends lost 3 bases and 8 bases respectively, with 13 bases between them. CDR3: CASSFLPLREKLFF. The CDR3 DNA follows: TGTGCCAGCAGCTTTCTGCCATTACGGGAAAAACTGTTTTTT.

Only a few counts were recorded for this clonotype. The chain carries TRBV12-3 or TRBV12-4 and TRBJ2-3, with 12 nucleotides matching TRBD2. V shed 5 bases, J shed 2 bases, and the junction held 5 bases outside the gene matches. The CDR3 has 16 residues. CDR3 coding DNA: TGTGCCAGCAGTCTAACTAGCGGGGGGAACACAGATACGCAGTATTTT. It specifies CASSLTSGGNTDTQYF.

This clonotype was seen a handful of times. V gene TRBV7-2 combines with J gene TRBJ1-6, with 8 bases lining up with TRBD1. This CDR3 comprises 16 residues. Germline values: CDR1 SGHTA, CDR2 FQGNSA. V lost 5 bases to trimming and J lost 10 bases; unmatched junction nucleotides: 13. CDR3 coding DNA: TGTGCCAGCAGCACTCGCCGGACAGGGTTAGACTCACCCCTCCACTTT. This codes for CASSTRRTGLDSPLHF.

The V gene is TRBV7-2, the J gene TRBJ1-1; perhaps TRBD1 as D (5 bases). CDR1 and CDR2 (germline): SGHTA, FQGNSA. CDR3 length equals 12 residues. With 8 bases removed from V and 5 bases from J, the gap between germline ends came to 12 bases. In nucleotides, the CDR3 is TGTGCCAGCGGGGCGGCCAGAACTGAAGCTTTCTTT. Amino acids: CASGAARTEAFF.

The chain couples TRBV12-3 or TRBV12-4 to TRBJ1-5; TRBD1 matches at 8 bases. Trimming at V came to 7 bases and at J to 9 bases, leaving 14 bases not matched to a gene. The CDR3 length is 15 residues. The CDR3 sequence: CASIRTGTGGSPQHF. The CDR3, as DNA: TGTGCCAGCATAAGGACAGGGACGGGGGGATCGCCCCAGCATTTT.

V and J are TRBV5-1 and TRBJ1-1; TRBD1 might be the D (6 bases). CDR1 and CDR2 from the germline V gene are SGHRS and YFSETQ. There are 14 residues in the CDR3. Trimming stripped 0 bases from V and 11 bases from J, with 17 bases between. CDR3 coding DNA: TGCGCCAGCAGCTTGGCCACAGGGTCGGGGGAGGCTTTCTTT. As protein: CASSLATGSGEAFF.

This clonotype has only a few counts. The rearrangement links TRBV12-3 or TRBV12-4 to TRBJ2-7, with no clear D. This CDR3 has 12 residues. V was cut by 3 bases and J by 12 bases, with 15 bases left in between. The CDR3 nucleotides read TGTGCCAGCAGTTTTCCGTCGGTCGGTAGGTACGTC. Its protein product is CASSFPSVGRYV.

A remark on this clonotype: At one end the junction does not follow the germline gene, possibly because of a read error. CDR3 DNA sequence: TGCTGTGCTTTGGACCAGGGCCGATTCTCCACCTATGGCTACACCTTC. Its protein product is CCALDQGRFSTYGYTF. This chain uses TRBV20-1 with TRBJ1-2; the D gene is possibly TRBD1 (5 bases). The CDR3 is 16 amino acids. Germline V gene lookup returns CDR1 DFQATT and CDR2 SNEGSKA (reference sequence).

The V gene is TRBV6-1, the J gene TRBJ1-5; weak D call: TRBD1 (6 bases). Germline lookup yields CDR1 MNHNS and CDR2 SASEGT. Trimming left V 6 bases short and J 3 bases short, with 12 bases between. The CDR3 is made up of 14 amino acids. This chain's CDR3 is CASSPDSFNQPQHF. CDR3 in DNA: TGTGCCAGCAGCCCGGACAGCTTCAATCAGCCCCAGCATTTT.

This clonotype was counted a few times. The CDR3: CASSQGPLGSGYTF. As DNA, the CDR3 is TGTGCCAGCAGCCAAGGGCCCCTAGGAAGTGGCTACACCTTC. The chain joins TRBV4-2 to TRBJ1-2; no definite D call. Trimming left V 1 base short and J 7 bases short, with 13 bases between. Germline V gene lookup returns CDR1 LGHNA and CDR2 YNFKEQ. This CDR3 has 14 amino acids.

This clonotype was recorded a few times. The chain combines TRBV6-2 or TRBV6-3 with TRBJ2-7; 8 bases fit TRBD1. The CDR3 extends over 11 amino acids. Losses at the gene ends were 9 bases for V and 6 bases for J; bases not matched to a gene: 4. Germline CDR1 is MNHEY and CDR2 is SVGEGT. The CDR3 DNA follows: TGTGCCAGTGGACAGGGTTCCGAGCAGTACTTC. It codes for CASGQGSEQYF.

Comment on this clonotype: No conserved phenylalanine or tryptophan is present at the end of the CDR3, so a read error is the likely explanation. CDR3 region: CASSPRSGETEAFS. CDR3 bases: TGTGCCAGCAGCCCAAGGTCGGGTGAAACTGAAGCTTTCTCT. This sequence joins TRBV9 and TRBJ1-1; D ambiguous. CDR1 is SGDLS, CDR2 YYNGEE, per germline. This CDR3 comprises 14 residues. The V end lost 4 bases, the J end lost 5 bases, and 15 bases lay between the germline ends.

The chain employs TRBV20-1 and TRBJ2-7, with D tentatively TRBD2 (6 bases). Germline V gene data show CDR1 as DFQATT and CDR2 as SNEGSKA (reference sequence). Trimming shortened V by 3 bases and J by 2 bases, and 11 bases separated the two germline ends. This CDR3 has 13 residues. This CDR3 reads CSARLWGAYEQYF. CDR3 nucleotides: TGCAGTGCTAGGCTATGGGGGGCCTACGAGCAGTACTTC.

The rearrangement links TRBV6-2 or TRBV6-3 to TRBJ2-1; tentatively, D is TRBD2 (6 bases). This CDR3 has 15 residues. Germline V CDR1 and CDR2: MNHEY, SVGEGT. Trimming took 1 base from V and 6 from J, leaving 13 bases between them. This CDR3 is CASSYWRGGVNEQFF. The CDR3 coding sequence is TGTGCCAGCAGTTACTGGCGGGGAGGCGTCAATGAGCAGTTCTTC.

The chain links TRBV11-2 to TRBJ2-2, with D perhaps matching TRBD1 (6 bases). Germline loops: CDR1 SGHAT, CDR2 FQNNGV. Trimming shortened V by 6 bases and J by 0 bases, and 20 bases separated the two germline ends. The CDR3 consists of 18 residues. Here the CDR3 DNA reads TGTGCCAGCAGACGACATTTAGCAGGGGCGACGAACACCGGGGAGCTGTTTTTT. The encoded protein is CASRRHLAGATNTGELFF. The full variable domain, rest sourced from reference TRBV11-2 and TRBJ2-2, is EAGVAQSPRYKIIEKRQSVAFWCNPISGHATLYWYQQILGQGPKLLIQFQNNGVVDDSQLPKDRFSAERLKGVDSTLKIQPAKLEDSAVYLCASRRHLAGATNTGELFFGEGSRLTVL.